A single sample gave rise to the 29 T cell receptor beta chains below, sequenced in a study of T cells in women clearing cervical HPV infection. Here immunoSEQ multiplex PCR was the method, and the copy in TCRdb shows in-frame clones only, minus some. The table lists roughly 8,300 clones. The sequencing input was blood buffy coat. These receptor sequences come from a woman between 18 and 75 years old with a cervical HPV16 infection that either progressed to CIN3+ or cleared (not recorded which).

A word on this clone: The read halts 3 residues ahead of the CDR3 end, with the missing end drawn from the germline J gene. The V gene is TRBV20-1, the J gene TRBJ1-1, with 9 nucleotides matching TRBD1. Germline CDR1 is DFQATT and CDR2 is SNEGSKA (reference sequence). This CDR3 spans 14 amino acids. Trimming took 6 bases from V and 5 from J; bases not matched to a gene: 10. The CDR3 bases that were read are TGCAGTGCAACACTACAGGGGGCCGGAACTGAA. Its protein is CSATLQGAGTE. The complete CDR3 reads CSATLQGAGTEAFF.

To note about this clone: The sequence runs out 3 residues before the end of the CDR3; the remainder is reconstructed from the germline J gene. V and J are TRBV2 and TRBJ1-2; 7 bases are shared with TRBD1. CDR3 length: 12 amino acids. The junction had 2 bases not matched to a gene; V was cut back by 6 bases and J by 4 bases. Germline CDR1 SNHLY, CDR2 FYNNEI. CDR3: CASRGQSYGYTF. The part of the CDR3 DNA that was read is TGTGCCAGCAGGGGACAGTCCTATGGC.

To note about this clone: The DNA ends 3 residues before the CDR3 does, and the rest of the CDR3 is filled in from the germline J gene. The chain uses TRBV19 and TRBJ2-1; 9 bases are a match to TRBD2. V was pared by 11 bases and J by 4 bases, with 6 bases of the junction left unmatched. CDR1 and CDR2 from the germline V gene are LNHDA and SQIVND (reference sequence). This CDR3 is 13 amino acids long. Incomplete CDR3 DNA: TGTGCCCCCTTAGCGGGGGAATACAATGAG. It is translated as CAPLAGEYNE. The full CDR3 reads CAPLAGEYNEQFF.

On this clone: The read terminates 3 residues before the CDR3 end, so the remaining end is supplied by the germline J gene. The chain couples TRBV18 to TRBJ2-5, with 9 positions matching TRBD1. The J segment lost 5 bases and the V segment lost 5 bases, leaving 6 bases of the junction unmatched. CDR3 length: 14 residues. The germline V gene encodes CDR1 KGHSH and CDR2 LQKENI. The CDR3 sequence is CASSKQGARETQYF. Partial CDR3 DNA: TGTGCCAGCTCAAAACAGGGGGCAAGGGAGACC. The entire variable domain, with the rest obtained from reference TRBV18 and TRBJ2-5, is as follows: NAGVMQNPRHLVRRRGQEARLRCSPMKGHSHVYWYRQLPEEGLKFMVYLQKENIIDESGMPKERFSAEFPKEGPSILRIQQVVRGDSAAYFCASSKQGARETQYFGPGTRLLVL.

A word on this clone: Read coverage stops 3 residues before the CDR3 terminus; the germline J gene supplies the remainder. The chain joins TRBV20-1 to TRBJ2-3, with 9 bases matching TRBD2. The CDR3 is made up of 15 amino acids. V lost 6 bases, J lost 0 bases, and 7 bases stayed unmatched. Looked up from germline, CDR1 is DFQATT and CDR2 is SNEGSKA (reference sequence). The sequenced part of the CDR3 DNA is TGCAGTGCAAGCGGGGGGACCAAAAGCACAGATACG. This translates into CSASGGTKSTDT. The full CDR3 sequence reads CSASGGTKSTDTQYF.

Partial CDR3 DNA: TGCGCCAGCAGCTGGAAAGGGGACAGAAACTATGGC. As protein: CASSWKGDRNYG. From start to end, the CDR3 is CASSWKGDRNYGYTF. This sequence joins TRBV5-1 and TRBJ1-2; 7 bases map to TRBD1. The sequenced fragment ends 3 residues before the CDR3 boundary, so the rest is inferred from the germline J gene. CDR3 length: 15 residues. From germline, CDR1 is SGHRS and CDR2 YFSETQ. Trimming took 3 bases from V and 2 from J; bases not matched to a gene: 7.

A remark on this clone: The read falls 3 residues short of the CDR3 end, and the missing part is taken from the germline J gene. The V call is TRBV18, the J call TRBJ1-2, with D possibly being TRBD1 (6 bases). Germline V gene lookup returns CDR1 KGHSH and CDR2 LQKENI. The CDR3 has 12 amino acids. The CDR3: CASSPRGGDYTF. CDR3 bases read: TGTGCCAGCTCACCGAGGGGGGGTGAC.

Measured by frequency, this clone is medium-sized. Read sequence stops 3 residues before the CDR3 end, and the germline J gene provides the missing end. This chain uses TRBV19 with TRBJ2-2; TRBD1 or TRBD2 may be the D gene (5 bases each). The V gene lost 6 bases and the J gene lost 2 bases, with 10 bases spanning the gap. The CDR3 consists of 14 residues. CDR1 and CDR2 (germline): LNHDA, SQIVND (reference sequence). The CDR3: CASSEGRNTGELFF. The covered CDR3 bases are TGTGCCAGTAGCGAGGGGCGAAACACCGGGGAG. Based on the CDR3 plus reference TRBV19 and TRBJ2-2, the full variable domain is DGGITQSPKYLFRKEGQNVTLSCEQNLNHDAMYWYRQDPGQGLRLIYYSQIVNDFQKGDIAEGYSVSREKKESFPLTVTSAQKNPTAFYLCASSEGRNTGELFFGEGSRLTVL.

As concerns this clone: The observed sequence ends 3 residues before the CDR3 terminus, with the missing tail filled in from the germline J gene. This chain links TRBV7-9 with TRBJ2-3; 7 bases agree with TRBD1. The CDR3 totals 12 residues. CDR1 and CDR2 (germline): SEHNR, FQNEAQ (reference sequence). The DNA read from the CDR3 is TGTGCCAGCGGCCTCGACAGGGACCCG. Its protein is CASGLDRDP. The whole CDR3 reads CASGLDRDPQYF. Full variable domain (remainder filled in from reference TRBV7-9 and TRBJ2-3): DTGVSQNPRHKITKRGQNVTFRCDPISEHNRLYWYRQTLGQGPEFLTYFQNEAQLEKSRLLSDRFSAERPKGSFSTLEIQRTEQGDSAMYLCASGLDRDPQYFGPGTRLTVL.

Details on this clone: The sequence runs out 3 residues before the end of the CDR3; the remainder is reconstructed from the germline J gene. This rearrangement joins TRBV20-1 to TRBJ1-4, with 7 nucleotides matching TRBD1. Germline assignment: CDR1 DFQATT and CDR2 SNEGSKA (reference sequence). The CDR3 is made up of 15 amino acids. V was pared by 5 bases and J by 2 bases, with 8 bases of the junction left unmatched. The sequenced part of the CDR3 DNA is TGCAGTGCTGGACGCAGGGGGTTGACTAATGAAAAA. Translation: CSAGRRGLTNEK. The whole CDR3 sequence is CSAGRRGLTNEKLFF.

Worth noting for this clone: The sequence runs out 3 residues before the end of the CDR3; the remainder is reconstructed from the germline J gene. This chain links TRBV20-1 with TRBJ1-2; 8 bases agree with TRBD1. CDR3 length: 12 amino acids. The germline gives CDR1 DFQATT, CDR2 SNEGSKA (reference sequence). Trimming cost V 6 bases and J 6 bases; bases outside gene matches: 6. The sequenced part of the CDR3 DNA is TGCAGTGCAATTGACAGGGGTAATGGC. Residues: CSAIDRGNG. The whole CDR3 protein is CSAIDRGNGYTF.

A word on this clone: Sequencing ends 3 residues short of the CDR3 end; the germline J gene provides the rest. This rearrangement joins TRBV19 to TRBJ1-3, with D possibly being TRBD1 (6 bases). There are 15 residues in the CDR3. V lost 4 bases and J lost 0, with 10 bases in between. Germline loops: CDR1 LNHDA, CDR2 SQIVND (reference sequence). The DNA read from the CDR3 is TGTGCCAGTAGTACGAGGACAGTCTCTGGAAACACC. Protein: CASSTRTVSGNT. The whole CDR3 reads CASSTRTVSGNTIYF.

In regard to this clone: The read ends 3 residues before the CDR3 terminus; that terminus is restored from the germline J gene. V and J are TRBV7-6 and TRBJ2-3; D is possibly TRBD1 (5 bases). V was shortened by 6 bases and J by 8 bases, with 9 bases between the two germline ends. There are 11 residues in the CDR3. CDR1 and CDR2 from the germline V gene are SGHVS and FNYEAQ. CDR3 DNA (partial): TGTGCCAGCAGGAAAGACAGTACG. Translating it yields CASRKDST. The CDR3 in full is CASRKDSTQYF.

Concerning this clone: Read coverage stops 3 residues before the CDR3 terminus; the germline J gene supplies the remainder. This sequence joins TRBV6-4 and TRBJ2-1; the match to TRBD2 covers 9 bases. From germline, CDR1 is MRHNA and CDR2 SNTAGT. This CDR3 region has 15 residues. Trimming at V came to 4 bases and at J to 7 bases, leaving 8 bases not matched to a gene. The CDR3 bases that were read are TGTGCCAGCAGTGCTAAGCGGGGGGCAGGGAATGAG. Translating it yields CASSAKRGAGNE. The whole CDR3 protein reads CASSAKRGAGNEQFF.

With respect to this clone: The CDR3 end lies 3 residues beyond the end of the read and is filled in from the germline J gene. The V call is TRBV7-9, the J call TRBJ2-5; D remains unclear. Germline V gene sequence: CDR1 SEHNR, CDR2 FQNEAQ (reference sequence). The length of the CDR3 is 11 residues. The V and J ends lost 5 bases and 4 bases respectively, with 5 bases between them. The sequenced part of the CDR3 DNA is TGTGCCAGCAGCACAGTAGAGACC. Protein product: CASSTVET. The complete CDR3 protein is CASSTVETQYF.

As to this clone: The sequence runs out 3 residues before the end of the CDR3; the remainder is reconstructed from the germline J gene. The V and J genes are TRBV11-2 and TRBJ2-1, with 9 nucleotides matching TRBD2. The CDR3 contains 13 residues. Germline V gives CDR1 SGHAT, CDR2 FQNNGV. The J segment lost 8 bases and the V segment lost 5 bases, leaving 4 bases of the junction unmatched. The CDR3 bases that were read are TGTGCCAGCAGCCTGGGACTAGCATATGAG. Translated: CASSLGLAYE. The whole CDR3 region reads CASSLGLAYEQFF.

CDR3 DNA, as far as it was read: TGCAGTGCTAACTCCGGACAGACGAACACTGAA. Its protein is CSANSGQTNTE. The whole CDR3 region reads CSANSGQTNTEAFF. The chain joins TRBV20-1 to TRBJ1-1; a possible D gene is TRBD1 (6 bases). The CDR3 end is not reached by the read, which stops 3 residues before it; the germline J gene fills it in. CDR3 length equals 14 residues. The V end was cut by 4 bases, the J end by 1 base, with 13 bases between. In germline, CDR1 is DFQATT, CDR2 SNEGSKA (reference sequence).

About this clone itself: The CDR3 is cut off 3 residues early in the read; its end comes from the germline J gene. The V and J genes are TRBV5-4 and TRBJ1-2; 8 positions match TRBD1. Germline V gene data show CDR1 as SGHNT and CDR2 as YYREEE (reference sequence). The CDR3 extends over 15 amino acids. The junction had 3 bases not matched to a gene; V was cut back by 0 bases and J by 2 bases. The covered CDR3 bases are TGTGCCAGCAGCTTGGGGACAGGGAGGAACTATGGC. Translating it yields CASSLGTGRNYG. The full CDR3 sequence reads CASSLGTGRNYGYTF.

By frequency, this clone registers medium-sized. The read stops 3 residues short of the end of the CDR3; the missing end is completed from the germline J gene. The genes are TRBV29-1 and TRBJ2-2, with 10 bases identical to TRBD1. V lost 6 bases to trimming and J lost 5 bases; unmatched junction nucleotides: 6. Per germline, CDR1 SQVTM and CDR2 ANQGSEA. The CDR3 has 14 amino acids. The CDR3 is CSVTGTGVTGELFF. The covered CDR3 bases are TGCAGCGTAACCGGGACAGGGGTGACCGGGGAG.

CDR3 bases read: TGTGCCACTTCTCCGGGGAGTTTAGGAAACACC. Protein product: CATSPGSLGNT. The complete CDR3 reads CATSPGSLGNTIYF. The rearrangement joins TRBV19 to TRBJ1-3, with D unresolved. Coverage ceases 3 residues before the CDR3 finishes, and the germline J gene fills in the end. Trimming removed 10 bases from V and 4 bases from J, with 17 bases in between. Per germline, CDR1 LNHDA and CDR2 SQIVND (reference sequence). CDR3 length: 14 residues.

A word on this clone: The CDR3 is cut off 3 residues early in the read; its end comes from the germline J gene. V is TRBV7-8 and J is TRBJ1-2; D possibly corresponds to TRBD1 (6 bases). This CDR3 is 15 amino acids long. Germline values: CDR1 SGHVS, CDR2 FQNEAQ. Partial CDR3 DNA: TGTGCCAGCAGCTTAGAAGCGGGGGACAACAACGAC. Its protein is CASSLEAGDNND. The entire CDR3 reads CASSLEAGDNNDYTF.

In the case of this clone: The read finishes 3 residues shy of the CDR3 end, and the germline J gene is used to complete it. V and J are TRBV5-1 and TRBJ2-3, with D possibly being TRBD1 or TRBD2 (5 bases each). Germline V gene sequence: CDR1 SGHRS, CDR2 YFSETQ. There are 15 residues in the CDR3. The CDR3 loop reads CASSLGGSGQETQYF. The CDR3 DNA, read in part, is TGCGCCAGCAGCTTGGGAGGGTCAGGACAAGAGACG.

With respect to this clone: The CDR3 extends 3 residues past the end of the read, so its final part is completed from the germline J gene. The chain has TRBV29-1 and TRBJ1-2; 7 bases line up with TRBD1. Germline V gives CDR1 SQVTM, CDR2 ANQGSEA. The CDR3 has 13 residues. With V trimmed by 7 bases and J by 2 bases, 7 bases remained unmatched. CDR3 bases read: TGCAGCGGAACGCAGGGGGTGAACTATGGC. This translates into CSGTQGVNYG. The whole CDR3 sequence is CSGTQGVNYGYTF.

The CDR3 loop reads CASSEQVGGGEQYF. The CDR3 DNA, read in part, is TGTGCCAGCAGTGAACAGGTAGGGGGCGGCGAG. The rearrangement joins TRBV2 to TRBJ2-7; the match to TRBD1 covers 7 bases. The CDR3 end lies 3 residues beyond the end of the read and is filled in from the germline J gene. The V segment lost 2 bases and the J segment 6 bases; nucleotides outside the gene matches: 7. The V gene's germline CDR1 is SNHLY and CDR2 FYNNEI. The length of the CDR3 is 14 residues.

Note on this clone: The read is 3 residues too short to cover the CDR3 end, so that end is filled in from the germline J gene. This chain connects TRBV12-5 to TRBJ2-1; TRBD2 matches 11 bases. The germline V gene encodes CDR1 LGHNT and CDR2 FRNRAP. The CDR3 spans 16 residues. After removal of 3 bases from V and 7 bases from J, the junction contained 8 bases not matched to a gene. The sequenced part of the CDR3 DNA is TGTGCTAGTGGTTTCCAACTAGCGGGGGCGGATAATGAG. Amino acids: CASGFQLAGADNE. The CDR3 in full is CASGFQLAGADNEQFF.

Note on this clone: Coverage ceases 3 residues before the CDR3 finishes, and the germline J gene fills in the end. The rearrangement joins TRBV4-1 to TRBJ2-5; D is uncertain. Trimming took off 1 base at V and 5 bases at J, with 17 bases between the two ends. Looked up from germline, CDR1 is MGHRA and CDR2 is YSYEKL. CDR3 length equals 16 residues. The CDR3 protein is CASSQASTIVEETQYF. The covered CDR3 bases are TGCGCCAGCAGCCAAGCCTCAACTATAGTCGAGGAGACC.

On this clone itself: Sequencing ends 3 residues short of the CDR3 end; the germline J gene provides the rest. The rearrangement uses TRBV19 and TRBJ2-3; D is possibly TRBD1 (6 bases). The CDR3 has 15 residues. Germline V gene lookup returns CDR1 LNHDA and CDR2 SQIVND (reference sequence). This CDR3 reads CASSILTGTLETQYF. The covered CDR3 bases are TGTGCCAGTAGTATCCTTACAGGGACCCTAGAGACG.

The DNA read from the CDR3 is TGCAGTGCTAGCGGGGGGGCAGAGACC. As protein: CSASGGAET. The full CDR3 sequence reads CSASGGAETQYF. This rearrangement joins TRBV20-1 to TRBJ2-5; 8 bases are shared with TRBD2. From the germline J gene comes the end of the CDR3, since the read stops 3 residues before it. Germline V lookup: CDR1 DFQATT, CDR2 SNEGSKA (reference sequence). V was clipped by 3 bases and J by 4 bases; unmatched bases: 1. The CDR3 loop spans 12 amino acids.

In regard to this clone: The read comes to an end 3 residues before the CDR3 does, leaving the germline J gene to fill in the end. This sequence joins TRBV19 and TRBJ2-3, with 7 bases matching TRBD2. J was trimmed by 0 bases and V by 2 bases; bases with no gene match: 2. The CDR3 covers 15 residues. Germline V lookup: CDR1 LNHDA, CDR2 SQIVND (reference sequence). The part of the CDR3 DNA that was read is TGTGCCAGTAGTATAAGGCGGGGGAGCACAGATACG. The encoded protein is CASSIRRGSTDT. The full-length CDR3 reads as CASSIRRGSTDTQYF.